These 7 T cell receptor beta chains were sequenced from one sample in a study of cytomegalovirus exposure and HLA in healthy donors. PCR primers comprised 60 Vbeta and 13 Jbeta primers. Here immunoSEQ multiplex PCR was the method, and the copy in TCRdb shows in-frame clones only, minus some. This sample's clone table lists about 210,000 clones. Sample: PBMCs. These TCRs come from a woman in her twenties or thirties in good health and CMV-seropositive.

DNA for the CDR3: TGCGCCAGCAGCGAAGGGGTGACAACTAATGAAAAACTGTTTTTT. Translated, it gives CASSEGVTTNEKLFF. The chain carries TRBV5-1 and TRBJ1-4, with a weak D call TRBD1 (5 bases). Germline-derived CDR1 and CDR2 are SGHRS and YFSETQ. Trimming stripped 4 bases from V and 0 bases from J, with 10 bases between. CDR3 size: 15 residues. The complete variable domain, with remaining parts taken from reference TRBV5-1 and TRBJ1-4, reads KAGVTQTPRYLIKTRGQQVTLSCSPISGHRSVSWYQQTPGQGLQFLFEYFSETQRNKGNFPGRFSGRQFSNSRSEMNVSTLELGDSALYLCASSEGVTTNEKLFFGSGTQLSVL.

CDR3 loop: CASSDSGSGGASDTQYF. The DNA for the CDR3 is TGTGCCAGCAGTGACAGTGGGAGCGGGGGGGCCTCAGATACGCAGTATTTT. V and J are TRBV6-4 and TRBJ2-3; 10 bases map to TRBD2. This CDR3 is built from 17 residues. V lost 2 bases to trimming and J lost 4 bases; unmatched junction nucleotides: 9. Germline loops: CDR1 MRHNA, CDR2 SNTAGT.

This sequence joins TRBV27 and TRBJ1-5; tentative D call: TRBD1 (6 bases). The CDR3 contains 14 residues. V was cut by 3 bases and J by 5 bases, with 11 bases left in between. The germline CDR1 and CDR2 sequences are MNHEY and SMNVEV (reference sequence). The CDR3 loop reads CASSLGRGYQPQHF. CDR3 sequence (DNA): TGTGCCAGCAGTTTGGGCAGGGGCTATCAGCCCCAGCATTTT.

V gene TRBV25-1 combines with J gene TRBJ2-5; D is unclear. CDR1 and CDR2 from the germline V gene are MGHDK and SYGVNS. Trimming took off 6 bases at V and 4 bases at J, with 6 bases between the two ends. The CDR3 is made up of 11 amino acids. The CDR3 sequence: CASSGGETQYF. The CDR3 DNA sequence: TGTGCCAGCAGCGGCGGAGAGACCCAGTACTTC.

The V call is TRBV27, the J call TRBJ1-5; 9 positions match TRBD1. Trimming took 1 base from V and 5 from J; bases not matched to a gene: 0. The germline gives CDR1 MNHEY, CDR2 SMNVEV (reference sequence). CDR3 length equals 14 residues. The CDR3 reads CASSLWTGDQPQHF. The CDR3 nucleotides read TGTGCCAGCAGTTTATGGACAGGGGATCAGCCCCAGCATTTT.

The chain employs TRBV2 and TRBJ2-3; 12 nucleotides agree with TRBD2. The CDR3 consists of 15 residues. Germline trimming cut 7 bases from V and 1 base from J; bases unmatched to any gene: 3. Germline assignment: CDR1 SNHLY and CDR2 FYNNEI. Here the CDR3 DNA reads TGTGCCAGCAACCTAGCGGGGGGGGGCACAGATACGCAGTATTTT. As protein: CASNLAGGGTDTQYF.

The chain has TRBV5-6 and TRBJ2-7; a weak D match, TRBD2 (5 bases). The CDR3 is made up of 16 amino acids. V was shortened by 4 bases and J by 3 bases, with 20 bases between the two germline ends. CDR1 is SGHDT, CDR2 YYEEEE, per germline. The chain's CDR3 is CASSPDGLDWSYEQYF. CDR3 in DNA: TGTGCCAGCAGCCCGGACGGGTTGGACTGGAGCTACGAGCAGTACTTC.